Following are 3 T cell receptor beta chains from one sample sequenced in a study of shared clonotypes between healthy human individuals. Produced via immunoSEQ multiplex PCR; TCRdb's table is partial and in-frame only. The repertoire includes nearly 1 million clones, around 80% of them detected once, and 1.5% sits in the top ten. Sample: memory CD4+ T cells sorted from blood. Indicated subset: CD45RA-negative fraction. The receptors originated from a man aged 18 to 30 in good health.

V is TRBV9 and J is TRBJ2-7; D remains ambiguous. The CDR3 is 15 residues long. CDR1 SGDLS and CDR2 YYNGEE come from the germline V gene. V was shortened by 4 bases and J by 4 bases, with 18 bases between the two germline ends. CDR3 region: CASSPHEAPSYEQYF. DNA of the CDR3: TGTGCCAGCAGCCCACACGAAGCCCCTTCTTACGAGCAGTACTTC. Filled out from reference TRBV9 and TRBJ2-7, the complete variable domain reads DSGVTQTPKHLITATGQRVTLRCSPRSGDLSVYWYQQSLDQGLQFLIQYYNGEERAKGNILERFSAQQFPDLHSELNLSSLELGDSALYFCASSPHEAPSYEQYFGPGTRLTVT.

This clone was recorded a few times. With a much larger clone just one base away, this may be a read error. The sample contains more than one DNA sequence encoding this CDR3. The genes are TRBV11-2 and TRBJ1-1; D gene uncertain. The CDR3 loop spans 13 amino acids. The germline V and J ends were trimmed by 1 base and 1 base, with 4 bases remaining between them. The germline CDR1 and CDR2 sequences are SGHAT and FQNNGV. The CDR3 loop reads CASSLGQNTEAFF. In nucleotides, the CDR3 is TGTGCCAGCAGCTTAGGACAGAACACTGAAGCTTTCTTT.

This chain uses TRBV7-3 with TRBJ2-3, with 12 bases fitting TRBD2. This CDR3 has 17 amino acids. CDR1 and CDR2 (germline): SGHTA, FQGTGA. Germline trimming cut 4 bases from V and 3 bases from J; bases unmatched to any gene: 8. The CDR3 loop is CASSSLSSGGETDTQYF. The CDR3 coding sequence is TGTGCCAGCAGCTCCCTGTCTAGCGGGGGGGAGACAGATACGCAGTATTTT.